The clone carrying this TCR beta chain was observed a handful of times. These data originate in a study of blood T cell repertoires in COVID-19. For the study at large: PBMCs, B-cell-depleted T cells, or T cells provided the cDNA or gDNA that made up the material.

Original analysis: The authors estimated nucleated cell counts from reference gene primer amplification. TCRdb's copy holds only in-frame clones and misses some; the assay was immunoSEQ multiplex PCR. The DNA gave D and trimming, while V, J and clone size come from that table. The sample has under 300,000 clones, approximately 80% seen once. Unmatched junction bases numbered 6, after V lost 4 bases and J lost 6 bases. The CDR3 runs to 14 residues. The germline V gene has CDR1 SGHKS and CDR2 YYEKEE (reference sequence). This receptor was identified in an elderly woman with acute or convalescent COVID-19. Sequenced input: peripheral blood. This chain joins TRBV5-5 and TRBJ1-1; TRBD1 aligns across 10 bases. The CDR3 sequence: CASSPRTGGAEAFF. The CDR3 nucleotides are TGTGCCAGCAGCCCCCGGACAGGGGGGGCTGAAGCTTTCTTT.